Presented here are 4 T cell receptor beta chains from one specimen sequenced in a study of cytomegalovirus exposure and HLA in healthy donors. This PCR relied on a set of 60 Vbeta primers and 13 Jbeta primers. Some clones are missing from TCRdb's copy, which holds only in-frame ones; the method was immunoSEQ multiplex PCR. The data show 95,000 to 150,000 clones, 80% seen once. The sequencing sample was made of PBMCs. Receptor source: a female donor in good health and CMV-seropositive.

The chain is built from TRBV5-8 and TRBJ1-4; D possibly corresponds to TRBD1 (5 bases). The ends were cut back, 3 bases at V and 8 bases at J, with 8 bases in the middle. In germline, CDR1 is SGHTS, CDR2 YDEGEE. The CDR3 contains 12 residues. The CDR3 sequence is CASSWGVEKLFF. DNA for the CDR3: TGTGCCAGCAGCTGGGGGGTGGAAAAACTGTTTTTT. Supplemented by reference TRBV5-8 and TRBJ1-4, the full variable domain reads EAGVTQSPTHLIKTRGQQATLRCSPISGHTSVYWYQQALGLGLQFLLWYDEGEERNRGNFPPRFSGRQFPNYSSELNVNALELEDSALYLCASSWGVEKLFFGSGTQLSVL.

The CDR3 here is CASSFSSYEQYF. CDR3 sequence (DNA): TGTGCCAGCAGTTTTAGCTCCTACGAGCAGTACTTC. The chain employs TRBV2 and TRBJ2-7; D is unresolved. The CDR3 has 12 amino acids. Germline V CDR1 and CDR2: SNHLY, FYNNEI. V gave up 5 bases and J gave up 0 bases, with 5 bases separating them.

The genes are TRBV18 and TRBJ2-5, with 11 bases identical to TRBD1. Unmatched junction bases numbered 5, after V lost 1 base and J lost 4 bases. The CDR3 has 16 residues. The germline V gene has CDR1 KGHSH and CDR2 LQKENI. The chain's CDR3 is CASSPRGQGAGETQYF. The CDR3 nucleotides read TGTGCCAGCTCACCACGAGGACAGGGGGCGGGAGAGACCCAGTACTTC.

This clone was counted a single time. The chain uses TRBV30 and TRBJ1-5; D might be TRBD1 (5 bases). The V end was cut by 0 bases, the J end by 3 bases, with 9 bases between. The CDR3 length is 14 residues. The V gene's germline CDR1 is GTSNPN and CDR2 SVGIG (reference sequence). The chain's CDR3 is CAWSVQVFNQPQHF. DNA of the CDR3: TGTGCCTGGAGTGTACAGGTCTTCAATCAGCCCCAGCATTTT.